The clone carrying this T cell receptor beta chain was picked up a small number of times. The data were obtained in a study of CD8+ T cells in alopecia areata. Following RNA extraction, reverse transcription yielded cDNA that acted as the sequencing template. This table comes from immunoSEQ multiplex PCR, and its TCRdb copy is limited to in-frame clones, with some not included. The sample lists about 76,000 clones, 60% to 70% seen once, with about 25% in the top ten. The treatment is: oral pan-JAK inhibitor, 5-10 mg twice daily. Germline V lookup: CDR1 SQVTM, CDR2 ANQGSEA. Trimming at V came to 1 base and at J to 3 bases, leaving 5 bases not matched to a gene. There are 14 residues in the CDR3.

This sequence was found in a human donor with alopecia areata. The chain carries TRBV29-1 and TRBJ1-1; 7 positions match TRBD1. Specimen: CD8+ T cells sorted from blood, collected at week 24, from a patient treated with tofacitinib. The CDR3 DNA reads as TGCAGCGTTGAAGGTGACAGGGAGGACACTGAAGCTTTCTTT. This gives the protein CSVEGDREDTEAFF.